The 24 T cell receptor beta chains reported below all come from one sample, sequenced in a study of blood T cell repertoires in COVID-19. TCRdb keeps only in-frame clones here, not all; method: immunoSEQ multiplex PCR. The sample holds about half a million clones, about 88% seen once. The specimen was PBMCs or T cells enriched from blood (not recorded which). Every receptor here comes from a woman aged 55-69 years who had recovered from COVID-19.

J is TRBJ2-3 and V is TRBV24-1, with TRBD2 matching 8 bases. Unmatched junction bases numbered 11, after V lost 3 bases and J lost 1 base. The CDR3 sequence is 18 residues long. In germline, CDR1 is KGHDR, CDR2 SFDVKD. CDR3 in DNA: TGTGCCACCAGTGATAGGAGCGGGGGCCCAGCTCGCACAGATACGCAGTATTTT. Its protein is CATSDRSGGPARTDTQYF.

This sequence joins TRBV5-8 and TRBJ2-7; perhaps TRBD1 as D (5 bases). With 9 bases removed from V and 6 bases from J, the gap between germline ends came to 13 bases. CDR3 length: 11 residues. Germline V lookup: CDR1 SGHTS, CDR2 YDEGEE. The CDR3: CATSREGEQYF. CDR3 DNA sequence: TGTGCCACTTCCAGGGAAGGCGAGCAGTACTTC.

In nucleotides, the CDR3 is TGTGCCAGCAATCGACTAGCGGGGGGTAATGAGCAGTTCTTC. It codes for CASNRLAGGNEQFF. The J gene is TRBJ2-1, the V gene TRBV6-5, with 13 bases identical to TRBD2. Germline V gives CDR1 MNHEY, CDR2 SVGAGI. V was clipped by 7 bases and J by 7 bases; unmatched bases: 4. The CDR3 consists of 14 residues.

V and J are TRBV7-9 and TRBJ2-7; maybe TRBD1 (6 bases). The ends were cut back, 0 bases at V and 4 bases at J, with 19 bases in the middle. Germline CDR1 is SEHNR and CDR2 is FQNEAQ (reference sequence). The length of the CDR3 is 17 residues. CDR3 protein: CASSLAGFRRGIYEQYF. CDR3 nucleotides: TGTGCCAGCAGCTTAGCGGGGTTCCGAAGGGGGATTTACGAGCAGTACTTC.

CDR3 nucleotide sequence: TGCAGTGCTAGTCTCAGCGGGGGGCGCAGAATTGGGAATGAGCAGTTCTTC. Residues: CSASLSGGRRIGNEQFF. This rearrangement joins TRBV20-1 to TRBJ2-1; TRBD2 matches at 9 bases. With V trimmed by 3 bases and J by 7 bases, 16 bases remained unmatched. The CDR3 is made up of 17 amino acids. Germline V gene lookup returns CDR1 DFQATT and CDR2 SNEGSKA (reference sequence).

This clone occurred once. The chain combines TRBV18 with TRBJ1-2; TRBD1 aligns across 8 bases. Losses at the gene ends were 4 bases for V and 2 bases for J; bases not matched to a gene: 6. Germline CDR1 and CDR2: KGHSH and LQKENI. The CDR3 is made up of 15 amino acids. The CDR3, as DNA: TGTGCCAGCTCACAACTGACAGGGGCGAACTATGGCTACACCTTC. It specifies CASSQLTGANYGYTF.

CDR3 nucleotides: TGTGCCAGCAGCTTAACAGCCTATAGCAATCAGCCCCAGCATTTT. Translating it yields CASSLTAYSNQPQHF. The chain has TRBV5-6 and TRBJ1-5; D is uncertain. CDR1 is SGHDT, CDR2 YYEEEE, per germline. Trimming pared 2 bases from V and 0 bases from J, leaving 9 bases between. The CDR3 runs to 15 residues.

The V gene is TRBV11-2, the J gene TRBJ2-2; a weak D match, TRBD1 (5 bases). Deletions cut 3 bases from V and 3 bases from J, with 5 bases between. CDR1 is SGHAT, CDR2 FQNNGV, per germline. The CDR3 runs to 13 residues. CDR3 DNA: TGTGCCAGCAGCTTCAGGGACACCGGGGAGCTGTTTTTT. Encoded protein: CASSFRDTGELFF.

The chain is built from TRBV6-4 and TRBJ2-4; a possible D gene is TRBD2 (6 bases). Germline V gives CDR1 MRHNA, CDR2 SNTAGT. The CDR3 runs 15 residues. The V gene lost 2 bases and the J gene lost 0 bases, with 8 bases spanning the gap. For the CDR3, the DNA is TGTGCCAGCAGTGACCCCGGGGGAGCCAAAAACATTCAGTACTTC. Amino acids: CASSDPGGAKNIQYF.

V usage is TRBV9 and J usage is TRBJ2-1; TRBD2 matches at 13 bases. The CDR3 is 17 amino acids. CDR1 and CDR2 from the germline V gene are SGDLS and YYNGEE. The trim removed 3 bases at V and 0 bases at J, leaving 3 bases unmatched. The CDR3: CASSGRTSGGSYNEQFF. In nucleotides, the CDR3 is TGTGCCAGCAGCGGGAGGACTAGCGGGGGCTCCTACAATGAGCAGTTCTTC. Complete variable domain (other parts from reference TRBV9 and TRBJ2-1): DSGVTQTPKHLITATGQRVTLRCSPRSGDLSVYWYQQSLDQGLQFLIQYYNGEERAKGNILERFSAQQFPDLHSELNLSSLELGDSALYFCASSGRTSGGSYNEQFFGPGTRLTVL.

The chain combines TRBV12-5 with TRBJ2-2; the D is unclear. Germline V lookup: CDR1 LGHNT, CDR2 FRNRAP. The V and J ends lost 0 bases and 5 bases respectively, with 7 bases between them. CDR3 size: 14 residues. CDR3 sequence (DNA): TGTGCTAGTGGTTTGGTAATACAGACCGGGGAGCTGTTTTTT. This sequence encodes CASGLVIQTGELFF.

The V call is TRBV6-2 or TRBV6-3, the J call TRBJ2-5; D remains unclear. Trimming took 2 bases from V and 4 from J, leaving 8 bases between them. The germline gives CDR1 MNHEY, CDR2 SVGEGT. The CDR3 length is 13 residues. The chain's CDR3 is CASSYDGLETQYF. In DNA, the CDR3 is TGTGCCAGCAGTTACGATGGGCTAGAGACCCAGTACTTC.

This clone was found once. The chain couples TRBV5-4 to TRBJ1-1; possibly TRBD1 for D (5 bases). CDR3 length equals 13 residues. Looked up from germline, CDR1 is SGHNT and CDR2 is YYREEE (reference sequence). The V gene lost 5 bases and the J gene lost 2 bases, with 10 bases spanning the gap. The chain's CDR3 is CASRGDYNTEAFF. CDR3 DNA sequence: TGTGCCAGCAGAGGGGATTACAACACTGAAGCTTTCTTT. The variable domain in full, with the rest retrieved from reference TRBV5-4 and TRBJ1-1, is ETGVTQSPTHLIKTRGQQVTLRCSSQSGHNTVSWYQQALGQGPQFIFQYYREEENGRGNFPPRFSGLQFPNYSSELNVNALELDDSALYLCASRGDYNTEAFFGQGTRLTVV.

The genes are TRBV18 and TRBJ1-1; 8 nucleotides agree with TRBD1. The V gene end was trimmed by 3 bases and the J gene end by 4 bases; junction bases not matched to a gene: 4. Germline assignment: CDR1 KGHSH and CDR2 LQKENI. This CDR3 is 14 amino acids long. This CDR3 reads CASSPGQGSTEAFF. CDR3 DNA: TGTGCCAGCTCACCCGGACAGGGAAGCACTGAAGCTTTCTTT.

The chain recombines TRBV2 with TRBJ1-2, with TRBD1 matching 7 bases. V shed 5 bases, J shed 4 bases, and the junction held 7 bases outside the gene matches. This CDR3 contains 14 residues. Germline lookup yields CDR1 SNHLY and CDR2 FYNNEI. CDR3 in DNA: TGTGCCAGCAGTTTTAGGGGGCTAGGCTATGGCTACACCTTC. Its translation is CASSFRGLGYGYTF. Full variable domain (remainder filled in from reference TRBV2 and TRBJ1-2): EPEVTQTPSHQVTQMGQEVILRCVPISNHLYFYWYRQILGQKVEFLVSFYNNEISEKSEIFDDQFSVERPDGSNFTLKIRSTKLEDSAMYFCASSFRGLGYGYTFGSGTRLTVV.

The chain employs TRBV13 and TRBJ1-2; 7 bases are shared with TRBD1. The ends lost 5 bases at V and 5 bases at J; junction bases unmatched: 5. The CDR3 spans 13 residues. The germline V gene encodes CDR1 PRHDT and CDR2 FYEKMQ (reference sequence). The CDR3 protein is CASSLTGRYGYTF. The CDR3 nucleotides are TGTGCCAGCAGCCTGACAGGGAGGTATGGCTACACCTTC. The variable domain in full, completed from reference TRBV13 and TRBJ1-2, reads AAGVIQSPRHLIKEKRETATLKCYPIPRHDTVYWYQQGPGQDPQFLISFYEKMQSDKGSIPDRFSAQQFSDYHSELNMSSLELGDSALYFCASSLTGRYGYTFGSGTRLTVV.

This CDR3 reads CASSDSIWSSPLHF. CDR3 DNA: TGTGCCAGCAGTGATTCGATCTGGAGCTCACCCCTCCACTTT. The chain has TRBV2 and TRBJ1-6; D not resolved. Germline V gene data show CDR1 as SNHLY and CDR2 as FYNNEI. The CDR3 loop spans 14 amino acids. Trimming took off 3 bases at V and 10 bases at J, with 13 bases between the two ends.

This rearrangement joins TRBV12-3 or TRBV12-4 to TRBJ2-1, with no clear D. CDR3 length: 11 amino acids. The V end lost 6 bases, the J end lost 4 bases, and 4 bases lay between the germline ends. The CDR3 nucleotides read TGTGCCAGCAGCCGGTACAATGAGCAGTTCTTC. Translating gives CASSRYNEQFF.

The chain employs TRBV11-2 and TRBJ1-2; 8 bases map to TRBD1. J was trimmed by 8 bases and V by 5 bases; bases with no gene match: 13. In germline, CDR1 is SGHAT, CDR2 FQNNGV. The length of the CDR3 is 15 residues. This CDR3 is CASSITPGQARGYTF. In DNA, the CDR3 is TGTGCCAGCAGCATTACCCCGGGACAGGCACGGGGCTACACCTTC. Full variable domain (outside the CDR3, taken from reference TRBV11-2 and TRBJ1-2): EAGVAQSPRYKIIEKRQSVAFWCNPISGHATLYWYQQILGQGPKLLIQFQNNGVVDDSQLPKDRFSAERLKGVDSTLKIQPAKLEDSAVYLCASSITPGQARGYTFGSGTRLTVV.

The rearrangement joins TRBV5-1 to TRBJ2-3; tentative D call: TRBD1 (5 bases). CDR1 SGHRS and CDR2 YFSETQ come from the germline V gene. Trimming stripped 0 bases from V and 1 base from J, with 15 bases between. This CDR3 spans 17 amino acids. DNA of the CDR3: TGCGCCAGCAGCTTGGTGGCCGCAGGGATGGGCACAGATACGCAGTATTTT. It is translated as CASSLVAAGMGTDTQYF.

The chain uses TRBV5-1 and TRBJ1-3; D is uncertain. V was clipped by 0 bases and J by 3 bases, with 4 bases between them. CDR1 SGHRS and CDR2 YFSETQ come from the germline V gene. The CDR3 covers 13 residues. The CDR3 reads CASSLGLGNTIYF. The CDR3 nucleotides are TGCGCCAGCAGCTTGGGACTTGGAAACACCATATATTTT. Using reference TRBV5-1 and TRBJ1-3 for the parts outside the CDR3, the full variable domain is KAGVTQTPRYLIKTRGQQVTLSCSPISGHRSVSWYQQTPGQGLQFLFEYFSETQRNKGNFPGRFSGRQFSNSRSEMNVSTLELGDSALYLCASSLGLGNTIYFGEGSWLTVV.

The chain's CDR3 is CASSRQGPRGYTF. CDR3 DNA sequence: TGTGCCAGTAGTAGACAGGGGCCGAGGGGCTACACCTTC. The V and J genes are TRBV19 and TRBJ1-2, with TRBD1 matching 8 bases. The CDR3 length is 13 residues. V trimming: 4 bases; J trimming: 8 bases; junction bases outside the gene matches: 6. CDR1 is LNHDA and CDR2 is SQIVND in the germline V gene (reference sequence).

The chain couples TRBV7-9 to TRBJ1-3, with 10 positions matching TRBD1. The V segment lost 5 bases and the J segment 8 bases; nucleotides outside the gene matches: 9. The V gene's germline CDR1 is SEHNR and CDR2 FQNEAQ (reference sequence). The CDR3 has 15 amino acids. CDR3 amino acids: CASSRDRGFMDTIYF. The CDR3 DNA reads as TGTGCCAGCAGCCGGGACAGGGGTTTTATGGACACCATATATTTT. Looking up the rest from reference TRBV7-9 and TRBJ1-3 gives the full variable domain: DTGVSQNPRHKITKRGQNVTFRCDPISEHNRLYWYRQTLGQGPEFLTYFQNEAQLEKSRLLSDRFSAERPKGSFSTLEIQRTEQGDSAMYLCASSRDRGFMDTIYFGEGSWLTVV.

The V gene is TRBV10-3, the J gene TRBJ1-2; 7 bases are shared with TRBD1. The CDR3 totals 17 residues. V lost 0 bases to trimming and J lost 3 bases; unmatched junction nucleotides: 10. CDR1 is ENHRY and CDR2 is SYGVKD in the germline V gene. CDR3 DNA: TGTGCCATCAGTGAGTCCCACGTGGAGCAGGGGGACTATGGCTACACCTTC. Translated: CAISESHVEQGDYGYTF.